Sequencing of this TCR beta chain was carried out in a study of CD4 T cells in relation to SARS-CoV-2 and coronaviruses. Across the whole study: ViraFEST: roughly 10-day antigen culture of PBMCs, then TCR beta CDR3 sequencing. Shared crossreactive spike epitopes were mapped to their HLA restriction. Overall study results and limits: About 64% of donors had memory CD4+ clonotypes crossrecognizing SARS-CoV-2 and common cold coronavirus spike.

As for this clone: What it binds is unknown.

The unexposed donors gave CD4+ T cells in about 2011-2019, prior to COVID-19. After approximately 10 days of culture, CD4+ T cells were isolated. Generated by immunoSEQ multiplex PCR, the TCRdb table keeps only in-frame clones and is missing some. Among some 22,000 clones listed, roughly 62% were seen once. The sequence derives from a human donor in good health. Sequenced sample: CD4+ T cells from PBMCs, cultured in vitro.

The CDR3 sequence: CSASYAGVSTDTQYF. CDR3 in DNA: TGCAGTGCTAGTTATGCGGGAGTGAGTACAGATACGCAGTATTTT. The chain recombines TRBV20-1 with TRBJ2-3; 7 bases map to TRBD2. The trim removed 3 bases at V and 3 bases at J, leaving 9 bases unmatched. Germline CDR1 and CDR2: DFQATT and SNEGSKA (reference sequence). The CDR3 totals 15 residues.